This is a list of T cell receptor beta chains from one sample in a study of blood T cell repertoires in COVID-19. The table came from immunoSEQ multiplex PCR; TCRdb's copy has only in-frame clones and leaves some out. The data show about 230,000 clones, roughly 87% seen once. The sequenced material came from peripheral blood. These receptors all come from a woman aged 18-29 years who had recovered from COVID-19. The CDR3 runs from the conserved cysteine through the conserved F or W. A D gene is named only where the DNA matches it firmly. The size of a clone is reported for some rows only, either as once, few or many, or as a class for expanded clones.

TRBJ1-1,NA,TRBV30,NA,CAWNRQVTEAFF,TGTGCCTGGAATAGACAGGTCACTGAAGCTTTCTTT
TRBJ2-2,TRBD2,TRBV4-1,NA,CASSQVPLAGGTGELFF,TGCGCCAGCAGCCAAGTACCGCTAGCGGGAGGCACGGGGGAGCTGTTTTTT
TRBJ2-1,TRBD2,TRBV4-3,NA,CASSQGWTSGNNEQFF,TGCGCCAGCAGCCAAGGGTGGACTAGCGGGAACAATGAGCAGTTCTTC
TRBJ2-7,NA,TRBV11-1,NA,CASSPHIWGENEQYF,TGTGCCAGCAGCCCCCACATATGGGGGGAGAATGAGCAGTACTTC
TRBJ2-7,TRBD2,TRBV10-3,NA,CAISGKTSGNSYEQYF,TGTGCCATCAGTGGGAAAACTAGCGGGAATTCCTACGAGCAGTACTTC
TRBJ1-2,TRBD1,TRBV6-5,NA,CASSYLGQVGGYTF,TGTGCCAGCAGTTACCTCGGACAGGTCGGAGGCTACACCTTC
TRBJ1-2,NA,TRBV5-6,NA,CASSLRGFGGYTF,TGTGCCAGCAGCTTGAGAGGATTCGGCGGCTACACCTTC
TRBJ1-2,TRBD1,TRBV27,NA,CASSPADRGFGYTF,TGTGCCAGCAGTCCCGCGGACAGGGGATTTGGCTACACCTTC
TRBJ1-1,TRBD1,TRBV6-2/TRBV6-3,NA,CASSYGTGHYTEAFF,TGTGCCAGCAGTTACGGGACAGGCCACTACACTGAAGCTTTCTTT
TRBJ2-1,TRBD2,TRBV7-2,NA,CASSLNSGRTAYNEQFF,TGTGCCAGCAGCCTCAATAGCGGGAGGACTGCCTACAATGAGCAGTTCTTC
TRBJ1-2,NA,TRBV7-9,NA,CASSLVAGQGRRGYTF,TGTGCCAGCAGCTTAGTGGCGGGGCAGGGAAGACGCGGCTACACCTTC
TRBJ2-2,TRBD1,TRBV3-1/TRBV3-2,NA,CASSLGQGFTGELFF,TGTGCCAGCAGCCTCGGACAGGGGTTCACCGGGGAGCTGTTTTTT
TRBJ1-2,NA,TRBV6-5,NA,CASGTPGLRFYGYTF,TGTGCCAGCGGGACTCCCGGACTCCGATTCTATGGCTACACCTTC
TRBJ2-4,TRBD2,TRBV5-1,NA,CASSLLAGDQNIQYF,TGCGCCAGCAGCTTACTAGCGGGAGATCAAAACATTCAGTACTTC
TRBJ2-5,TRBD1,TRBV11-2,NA,CASSLRDRGFLETQYF,TGTGCCAGCAGCTTAAGGGACAGGGGGTTTTTGGAGACCCAGTACTTC
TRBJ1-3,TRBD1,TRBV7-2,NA,CASSLTRTGTGNTIYF,TGTGCCAGCAGCTTAACCCGGACAGGGACTGGAAACACCATATATTTT
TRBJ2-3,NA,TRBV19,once,CASSIAGATDTQYF,TGTGCCAGTAGTATTGCGGGGGCCACAGATACGCAGTATTTT
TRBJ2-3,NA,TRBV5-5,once,CASSLGTRLDTQYF,TGTGCCAGCAGCTTGGGGACACGTTTAGATACGCAGTATTTT
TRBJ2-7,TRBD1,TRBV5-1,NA,CASTGDSYEQYF,TGCGCCAGCACCGGGGACAGCTACGAGCAGTACTTC
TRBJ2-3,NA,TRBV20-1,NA,CSARGGLPESF,TGCAGTGCGCGTGGGGGACTCCCTGAAAGTTTT
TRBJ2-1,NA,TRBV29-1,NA,CSVDSSGNRAGEQFF,TGCAGCGTTGATTCTAGCGGCAACAGGGCGGGTGAGCAGTTCTTC
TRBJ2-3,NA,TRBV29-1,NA,CSVISGFTDTQYF,TGCAGCGTTATTAGCGGATTCACAGATACGCAGTATTTT
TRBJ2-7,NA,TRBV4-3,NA,CASSQESSGSEQYF,TGCGCCAGCAGCCAAGAATCCAGCGGCAGCGAGCAGTACTTC
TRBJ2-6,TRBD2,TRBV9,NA,CASSGRVAGAGANVLTF,TGTGCCAGCAGCGGAAGGGTAGCGGGAGCTGGGGCCAACGTCCTGACTTTC
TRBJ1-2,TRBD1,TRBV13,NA,CASSLTGGNYGYTF,TGTGCCAGCAGCTTGACAGGGGGTAACTATGGCTACACCTTC
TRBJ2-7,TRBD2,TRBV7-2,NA,CASSHRGQGGRGSYEQYF,TGTGCCAGCAGTCATAGAGGTCAGGGCGGGAGGGGCAGCTACGAGCAGTACTTC
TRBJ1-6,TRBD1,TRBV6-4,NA,CASSETGGGSPLHF,TGTGCCAGCAGTGAAACAGGGGGCGGATCACCCCTCCACTTT
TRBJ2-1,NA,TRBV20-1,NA,CSASLAILNGGEQFF,TGCAGTGCTAGTCTTGCGATACTCAACGGGGGTGAGCAGTTCTTC